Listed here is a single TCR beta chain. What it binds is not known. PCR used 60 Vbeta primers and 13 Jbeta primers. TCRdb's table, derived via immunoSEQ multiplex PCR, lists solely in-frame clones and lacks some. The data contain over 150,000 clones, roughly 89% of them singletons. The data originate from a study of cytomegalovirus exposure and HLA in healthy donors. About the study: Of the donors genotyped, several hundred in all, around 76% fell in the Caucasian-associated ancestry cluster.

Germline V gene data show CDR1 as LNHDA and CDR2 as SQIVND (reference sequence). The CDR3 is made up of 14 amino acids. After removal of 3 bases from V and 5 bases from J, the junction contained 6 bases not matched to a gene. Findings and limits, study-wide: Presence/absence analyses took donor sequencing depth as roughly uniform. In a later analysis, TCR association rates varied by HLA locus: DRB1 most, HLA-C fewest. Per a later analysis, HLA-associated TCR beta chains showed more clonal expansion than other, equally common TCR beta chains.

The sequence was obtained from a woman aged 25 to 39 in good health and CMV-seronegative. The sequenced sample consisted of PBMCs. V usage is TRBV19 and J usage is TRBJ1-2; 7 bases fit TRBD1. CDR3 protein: CASSISSGGYGYTF. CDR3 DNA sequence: TGTGCCAGTAGTATTTCTTCAGGGGGATATGGCTACACCTTC.